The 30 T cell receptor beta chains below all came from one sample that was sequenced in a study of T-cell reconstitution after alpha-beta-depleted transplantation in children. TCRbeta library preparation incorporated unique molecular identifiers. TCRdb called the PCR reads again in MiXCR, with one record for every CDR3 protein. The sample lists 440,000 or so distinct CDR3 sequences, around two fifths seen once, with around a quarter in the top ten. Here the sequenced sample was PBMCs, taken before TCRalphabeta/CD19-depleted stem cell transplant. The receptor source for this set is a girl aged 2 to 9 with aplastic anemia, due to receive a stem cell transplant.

The chain's CDR3 is CASSPGQVNDQPQHF. CDR3 bases: TGTGCCAGCTCACCTGGACAGGTTAACGATCAGCCCCAGCATTTT. The V gene is TRBV18, the J gene TRBJ1-5; 7 nucleotides match TRBD1. CDR1 KGHSH and CDR2 LQKENI come from the germline V gene. The CDR3 length is 15 residues. J was trimmed by 5 bases and V by 3 bases; bases with no gene match: 7.

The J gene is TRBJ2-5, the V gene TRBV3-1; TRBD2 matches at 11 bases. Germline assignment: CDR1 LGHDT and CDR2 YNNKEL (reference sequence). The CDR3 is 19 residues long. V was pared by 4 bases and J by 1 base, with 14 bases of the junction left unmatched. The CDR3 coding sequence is TGTGCCAGCAGCCCCTCGACGGCGGGACTAGCGGTATCCCAAGAGACCCAGTACTTC. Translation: CASSPSTAGLAVSQETQYF.

The CDR3 spells CASSYDRGRAYGYTF. Written as DNA, the CDR3 is TGTGCCAGCAGTTACGACAGGGGGCGTGCCTATGGCTACACCTTC. This chain joins TRBV6-5 and TRBJ1-2; 10 bases are a match to TRBD1. This CDR3 comprises 15 residues. The V and J ends lost 2 bases and 4 bases, in that order; junction bases with no gene match: 4. Germline lookup yields CDR1 MNHEY and CDR2 SVGAGI.

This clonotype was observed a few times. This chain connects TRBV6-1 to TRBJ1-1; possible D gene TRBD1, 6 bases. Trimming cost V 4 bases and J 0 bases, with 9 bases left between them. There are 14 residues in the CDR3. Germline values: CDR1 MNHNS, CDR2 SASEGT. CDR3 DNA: TGTGCCAGCAGTGGGGGACAAATGAACACTGAAGCTTTCTTT. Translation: CASSGGQMNTEAFF.

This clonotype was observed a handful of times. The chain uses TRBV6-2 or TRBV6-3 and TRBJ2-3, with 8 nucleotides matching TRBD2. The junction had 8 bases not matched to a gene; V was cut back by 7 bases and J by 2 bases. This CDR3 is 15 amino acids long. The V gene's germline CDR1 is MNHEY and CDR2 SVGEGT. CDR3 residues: CASNSGGADTDTQYF. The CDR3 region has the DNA TGTGCCAGCAATTCGGGAGGGGCCGACACAGATACGCAGTATTTT.

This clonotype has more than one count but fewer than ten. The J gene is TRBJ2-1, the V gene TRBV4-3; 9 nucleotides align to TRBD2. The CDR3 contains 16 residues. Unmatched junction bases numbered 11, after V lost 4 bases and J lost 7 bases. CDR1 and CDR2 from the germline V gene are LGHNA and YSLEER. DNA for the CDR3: TGCGCCAGCAGCCGGGTCGCGGGAGGGCCATCAAATGAGCAGTTCTTC. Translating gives CASSRVAGGPSNEQFF.

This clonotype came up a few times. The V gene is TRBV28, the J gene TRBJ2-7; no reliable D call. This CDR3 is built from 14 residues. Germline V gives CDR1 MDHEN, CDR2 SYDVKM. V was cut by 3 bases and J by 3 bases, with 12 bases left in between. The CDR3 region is CASSFGSVGYEQYF. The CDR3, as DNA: TGTGCCAGCAGTTTTGGCTCCGTCGGCTACGAGCAGTACTTC.

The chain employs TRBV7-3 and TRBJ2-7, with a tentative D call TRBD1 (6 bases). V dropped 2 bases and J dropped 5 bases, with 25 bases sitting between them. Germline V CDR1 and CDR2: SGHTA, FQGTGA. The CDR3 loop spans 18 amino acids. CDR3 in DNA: TGTGCCAGCAGCTTATGGGGGCCCTGGGAAGCAGGGGACGACGAGCAGTACTTC. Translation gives CASSLWGPWEAGDDEQYF. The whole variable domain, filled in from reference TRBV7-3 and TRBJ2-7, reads GAGVSQTPSNKVTEKGKYVELRCDPISGHTALYWYRQSLGQGPEFLIYFQGTGAADDSGLPNDRFFAVRPEGSVSTLKIQRTERGDSAVYLCASSLWGPWEAGDDEQYFGPGTRLTVT.

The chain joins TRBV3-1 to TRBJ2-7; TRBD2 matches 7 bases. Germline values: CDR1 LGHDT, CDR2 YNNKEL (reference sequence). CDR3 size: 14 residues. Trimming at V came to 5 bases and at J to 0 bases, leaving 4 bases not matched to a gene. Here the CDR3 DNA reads TGTGCCAGCAGCAGCGGGGAACGCTCCTACGAGCAGTACTTC. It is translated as CASSSGERSYEQYF.

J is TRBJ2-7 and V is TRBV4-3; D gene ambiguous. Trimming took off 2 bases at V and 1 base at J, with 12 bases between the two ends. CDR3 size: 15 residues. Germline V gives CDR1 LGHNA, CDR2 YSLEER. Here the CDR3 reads CASSQLGRGSYEQYF. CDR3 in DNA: TGCGCCAGCAGCCAACTAGGACGAGGATCCTACGAGCAGTACTTC.

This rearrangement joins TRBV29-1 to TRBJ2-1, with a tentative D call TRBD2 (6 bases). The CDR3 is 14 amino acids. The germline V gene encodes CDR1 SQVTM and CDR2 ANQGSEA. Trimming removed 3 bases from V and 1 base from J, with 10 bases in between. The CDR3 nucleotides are TGCAGCGTTGAGGGACGGGGGTCCTACAATGAGCAGTTCTTC. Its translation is CSVEGRGSYNEQFF.

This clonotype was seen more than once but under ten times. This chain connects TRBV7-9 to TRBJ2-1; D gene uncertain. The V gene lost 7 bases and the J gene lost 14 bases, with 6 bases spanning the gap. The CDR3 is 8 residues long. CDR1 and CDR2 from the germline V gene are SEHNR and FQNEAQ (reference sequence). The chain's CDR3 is CASNSEFF. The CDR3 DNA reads TGTGCCAGCAATTCGGAGTTCTTC.

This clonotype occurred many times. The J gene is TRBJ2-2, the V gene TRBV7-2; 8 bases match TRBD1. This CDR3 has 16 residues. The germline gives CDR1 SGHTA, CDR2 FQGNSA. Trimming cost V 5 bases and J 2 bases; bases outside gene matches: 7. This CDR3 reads CASSPRTGHNTGELFF. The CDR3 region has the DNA TGTGCCAGCAGCCCAAGGACAGGGCATAACACCGGGGAGCTGTTTTTT.

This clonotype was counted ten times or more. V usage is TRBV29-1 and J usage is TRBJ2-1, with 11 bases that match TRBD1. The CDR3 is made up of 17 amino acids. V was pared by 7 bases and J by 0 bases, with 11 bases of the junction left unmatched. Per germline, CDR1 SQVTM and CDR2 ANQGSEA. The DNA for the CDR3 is TGCAGCGCCCCTCCGGGACAGGGGGGCTTCTCCTACAATGAGCAGTTCTTC. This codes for CSAPPGQGGFSYNEQFF.

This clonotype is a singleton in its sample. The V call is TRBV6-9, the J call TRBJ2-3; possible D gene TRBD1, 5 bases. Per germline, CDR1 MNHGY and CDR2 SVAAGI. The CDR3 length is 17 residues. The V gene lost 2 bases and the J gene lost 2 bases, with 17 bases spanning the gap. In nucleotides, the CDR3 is TGTGCCAGCAGTTATCACACAGACAGCGCAATCACAGATACGCAGTATTTT. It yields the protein CASSYHTDSAITDTQYF.

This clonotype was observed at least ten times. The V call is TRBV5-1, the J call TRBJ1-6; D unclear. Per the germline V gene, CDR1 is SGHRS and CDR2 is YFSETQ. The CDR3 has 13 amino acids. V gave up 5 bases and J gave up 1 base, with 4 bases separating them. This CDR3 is CASRQSYNSPLHF. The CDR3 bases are TGCGCCAGCAGACAGTCCTATAATTCACCCCTCCACTTT. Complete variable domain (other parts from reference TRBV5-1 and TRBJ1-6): KAGVTQTPRYLIKTRGQQVTLSCSPISGHRSVSWYQQTPGQGLQFLFEYFSETQRNKGNFPGRFSGRQFSNSRSEMNVSTLELGDSALYLCASRQSYNSPLHFGNGTRLTVT.

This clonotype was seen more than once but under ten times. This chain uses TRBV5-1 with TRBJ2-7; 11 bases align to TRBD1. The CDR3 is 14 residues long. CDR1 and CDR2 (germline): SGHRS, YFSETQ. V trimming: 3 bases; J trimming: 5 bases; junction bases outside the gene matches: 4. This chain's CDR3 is CASSWGTGGDEQYF. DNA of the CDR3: TGCGCCAGCAGCTGGGGGACAGGGGGGGACGAGCAGTACTTC.

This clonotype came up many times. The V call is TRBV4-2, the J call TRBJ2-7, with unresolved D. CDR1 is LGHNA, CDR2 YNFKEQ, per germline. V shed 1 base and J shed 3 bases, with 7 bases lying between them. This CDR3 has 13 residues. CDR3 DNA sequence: TGTGCCAGCAGCCAAGGGCTCGGCTACGAGCAGTACTTC. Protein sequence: CASSQGLGYEQYF.

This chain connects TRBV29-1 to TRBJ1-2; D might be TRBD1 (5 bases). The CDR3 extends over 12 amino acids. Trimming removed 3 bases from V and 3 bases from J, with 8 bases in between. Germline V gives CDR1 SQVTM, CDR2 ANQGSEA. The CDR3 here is CSVEVRDYGYTF. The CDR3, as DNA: TGCAGCGTTGAGGTCAGGGACTATGGCTACACCTTC.

CDR3 loop: CASSSLGKTDTDTQYF. The DNA for the CDR3 is TGTGCCAGCAGTTCCCTCGGAAAGACCGACACAGATACGCAGTATTTT. This chain links TRBV6-5 with TRBJ2-3; D is undetermined. CDR1 and CDR2 (germline): MNHEY, SVGAGI. V was pared by 4 bases and J by 2 bases, with 16 bases between. The CDR3 is made up of 16 amino acids.

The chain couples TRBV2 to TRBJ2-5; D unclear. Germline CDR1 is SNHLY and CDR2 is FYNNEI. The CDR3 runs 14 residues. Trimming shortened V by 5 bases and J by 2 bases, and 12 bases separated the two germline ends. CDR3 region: CASSSWATQETQYF. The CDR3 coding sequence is TGTGCCAGCAGTTCATGGGCTACGCAAGAGACCCAGTACTTC.

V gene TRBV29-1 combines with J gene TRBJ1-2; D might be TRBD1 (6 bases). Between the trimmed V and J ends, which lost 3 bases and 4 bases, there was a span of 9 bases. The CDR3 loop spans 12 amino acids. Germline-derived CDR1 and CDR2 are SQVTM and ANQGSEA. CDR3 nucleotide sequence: TGCAGCGTTGAGGCAGGGGTCTATGGCTACACCTTC. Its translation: CSVEAGVYGYTF.

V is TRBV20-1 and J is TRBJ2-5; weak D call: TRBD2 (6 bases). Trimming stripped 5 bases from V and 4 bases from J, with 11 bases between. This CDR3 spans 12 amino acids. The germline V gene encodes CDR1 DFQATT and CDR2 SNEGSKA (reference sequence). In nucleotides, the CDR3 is TGCAGTGCTGGGGGGACGGTAGAGACCCAGTACTTC. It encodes CSAGGTVETQYF.

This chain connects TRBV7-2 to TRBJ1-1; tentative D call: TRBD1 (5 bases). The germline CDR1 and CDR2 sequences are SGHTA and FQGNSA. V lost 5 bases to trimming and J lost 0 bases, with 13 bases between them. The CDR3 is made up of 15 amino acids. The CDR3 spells CASSILRDLNTEAFF. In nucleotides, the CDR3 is TGTGCCAGCAGCATCCTCCGGGACCTGAACACTGAAGCTTTCTTT.

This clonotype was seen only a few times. The CDR3 reads CASSVDGTGLTYEQYF. The CDR3 DNA reads TGTGCCAGCAGTGTGGATGGGACAGGATTGACCTACGAGCAGTACTTC. The rearrangement joins TRBV6-1 to TRBJ2-7; TRBD1 agrees at 8 bases. CDR3 length equals 16 residues. With 4 bases clipped from V and 2 bases from J, the junction kept 10 bases outside the gene matches. Germline CDR1 reads MNHNS; CDR2 reads SASEGT.

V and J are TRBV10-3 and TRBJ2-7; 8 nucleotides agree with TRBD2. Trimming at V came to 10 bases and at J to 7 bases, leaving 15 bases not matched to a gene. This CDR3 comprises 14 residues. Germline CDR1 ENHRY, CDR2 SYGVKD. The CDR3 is CATDWGGRLNEQYF. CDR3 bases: TGTGCCACCGATTGGGGCGGGAGGTTAAATGAGCAGTACTTC.

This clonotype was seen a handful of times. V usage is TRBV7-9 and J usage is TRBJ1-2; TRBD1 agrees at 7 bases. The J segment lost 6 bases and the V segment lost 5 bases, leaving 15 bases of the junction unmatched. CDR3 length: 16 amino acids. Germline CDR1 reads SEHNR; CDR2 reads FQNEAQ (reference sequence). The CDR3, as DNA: TGTGCCAGCAGCCCATCTACCAGGGGAGGGGGCGATGGCTACACCTTC. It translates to CASSPSTRGGGDGYTF.

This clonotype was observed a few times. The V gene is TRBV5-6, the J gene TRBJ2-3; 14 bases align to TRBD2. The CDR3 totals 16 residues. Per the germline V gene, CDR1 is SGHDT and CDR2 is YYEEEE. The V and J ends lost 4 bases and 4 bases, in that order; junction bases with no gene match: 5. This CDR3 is CASSPGLAGVADTQYF. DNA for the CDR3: TGTGCCAGCAGCCCGGGACTAGCGGGAGTAGCAGATACGCAGTATTTT.

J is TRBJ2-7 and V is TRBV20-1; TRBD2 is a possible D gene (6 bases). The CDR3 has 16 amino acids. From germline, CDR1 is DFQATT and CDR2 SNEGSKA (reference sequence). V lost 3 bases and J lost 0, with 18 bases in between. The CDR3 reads CSASKIRREDSYEQYF. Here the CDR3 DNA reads TGCAGTGCTAGTAAAATCCGGCGGGAAGACTCCTACGAGCAGTACTTC.

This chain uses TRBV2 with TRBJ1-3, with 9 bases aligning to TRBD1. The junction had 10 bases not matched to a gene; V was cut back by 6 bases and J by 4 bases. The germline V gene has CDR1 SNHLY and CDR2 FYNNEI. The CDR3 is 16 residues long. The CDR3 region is CASSENTGGEGNTIYF. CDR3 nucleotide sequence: TGTGCCAGCAGCGAGAATACAGGGGGCGAAGGAAACACCATATATTTT.